This T cell receptor beta chain was profiled in a study of blood T cell repertoires in COVID-19. Overall study context: Acute-phase and convalescent COVID-19 samples originated in the United States, Italy and Spain.

Original data processing: Estimated nucleated cell counts came from reference gene primer amplification. The data were produced by immunoSEQ multiplex PCR, yet TCRdb's version contains in-frame clones alone and is incomplete. V, J and clone size were drawn from that table, and D and trimming were deduced from the DNA. The sample consists of roughly 100,000 clones, 87% of them appearing once. The CDR3 is made up of 16 amino acids. Germline CDR1 SEHNR, CDR2 FQNEAQ (reference sequence). After removal of 10 bases from V and 1 base from J, the junction contained 9 bases not matched to a gene. The sample taken for sequencing was peripheral blood. The chain employs TRBV7-9 and TRBJ2-6, with TRBD1 matching 8 bases. The sequence derives from a man aged 50-59 years with acute or convalescent COVID-19. CDR3 loop: CATLGQGVSGANVLTF. DNA of the CDR3: TGTGCCACCTTAGGACAGGGAGTTTCTGGGGCCAACGTCCTGACTTTC.